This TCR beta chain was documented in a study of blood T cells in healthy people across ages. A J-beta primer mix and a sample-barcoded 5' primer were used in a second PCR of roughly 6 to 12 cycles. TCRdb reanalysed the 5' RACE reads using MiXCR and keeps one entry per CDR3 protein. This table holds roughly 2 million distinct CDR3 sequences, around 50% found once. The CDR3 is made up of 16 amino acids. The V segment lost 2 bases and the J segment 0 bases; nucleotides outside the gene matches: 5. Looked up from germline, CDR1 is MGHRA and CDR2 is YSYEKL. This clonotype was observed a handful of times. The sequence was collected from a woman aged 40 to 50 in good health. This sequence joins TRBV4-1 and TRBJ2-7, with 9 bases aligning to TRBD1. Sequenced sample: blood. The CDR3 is CASSQQGQGTSYEQYF. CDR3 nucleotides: TGCGCCAGCAGCCAACAAGGACAGGGGACCTCCTACGAGCAGTACTTC.